The T cell receptor (beta chain) under discussion was sequenced for a study of shared clonotypes between healthy human individuals. Study-wide background: For every donor, three CD4 naive, three CD4 memory, two CD8 naive and one CD8 memory plates were used.

Sequenced by immunoSEQ multiplex PCR; TCRdb stores in-frame clones only, minus some. The data show about 600,000 clones, roughly 98% seen once. Details on this clone: Its antigen is not identified.

Cells designated naive CD8 were CD45RO-negative and were positively selected for CCR7, with terminally differentiated effector memory CD45RA+ cells excluded. Study-wide results and caveats: The small donor group covered limited genetic and exposure diversity. An effect of sequencing depth on clonotype sharing among donors was expected. Clonotypes shared by all four sorted-subset donors had higher generation probabilities than non-shared clonotypes.

The CDR3 is made up of 15 amino acids. With 2 bases clipped from V and 6 bases from J, the junction kept 5 bases outside the gene matches. Germline CDR1 is MNHEY and CDR2 is SVGAGI. Material: naive CD8+ T cells sorted from blood. V gene TRBV6-5 combines with J gene TRBJ2-1; 9 nucleotides agree with TRBD2. The sequence came from a man aged 25 to 40 in good health. Written as DNA, the CDR3 is TGTGCCAGCAGTTACGCGGGAGGGCCCCTCAATGAGCAGTTCTTC. This encodes CASSYAGGPLNEQFF.